Listed below are T cell receptor beta chains from one sample, sequenced in a study of control samples from healthy donors and cancer patients. TCRdb's copy holds only in-frame clones and misses some; the assay was immunoSEQ multiplex PCR. The sample yields 60,000 to 75,000 clones, approximately 83% seen once. Sequencing was carried out using blood. All receptors come from a man aged 60 to 75 in good health. The CDR3 runs from the conserved cysteine through the conserved F or W. D genes are given only for firm matches. Only some rows state a clone size, as once, few, many or a class for expanded clones.

d_call,j_call,clone_size,v_call,cdr3_nt,cdr3_aa
-,TRBJ2-1,-,TRBV5-1,TGCGCCAGCAGCTCTTTGGCTAGCAACGGTGAGCAGTTCTTC,CASSSLASNGEQFF
TRBD1,TRBJ1-5,-,TRBV4-2,TGTGCCAGCAGCCAAGAAGGACAGGCTCCCGGGCAGCCCCAGCATTTT,CASSQEGQAPGQPQHF
-,TRBJ1-6,-,TRBV5-5,TGTGCCAGCAGCTCAAAACAGGATAATTCACCCCTCCACTTT,CASSSKQDNSPLHF
-,TRBJ2-7,-,TRBV6-4,TGTGCCAGCAGAGCCGAGCAGTACTTC,CASRAEQYF
TRBD1,TRBJ1-6,-,TRBV15,TGTGCCACCAGCAGAGATCGGGCCCGGGACAGCTCCAATTCACCCCTCCACTTT,CATSRDRARDSSNSPLHF
TRBD2,TRBJ2-7,once,TRBV20-1,TGCAGTGCTAGTAGGGCGGGAGGCCCATCCTACGAGCAGTACTTC,CSASRAGGPSYEQYF
TRBD2,TRBJ2-2,-,TRBV2,TGTGCCGGAGGACTAGCGGCGAACACCGGGGAGCTGTTTTTT,CAGGLAANTGELFF
-,TRBJ2-3,once,TRBV5-8,TGTGCCAGCAGCTTGGGGCAGACAGATACGCAGTATTTT,CASSLGQTDTQYF
-,TRBJ2-7,-,TRBV27,TGTGCCAGCACTCGCAGCGCCGGCTACGAGCAGTACTTC,CASTRSAGYEQYF
TRBD1,TRBJ1-2,-,TRBV6-5,TGTGCCAGCAGTTCGACAGGGAACTATGGCTACACCTTC,CASSSTGNYGYTF
-,TRBJ1-2,once,TRBV24-1,TGTGCCACCAGCGGTTCAGGGCCGATCTATGGCTACACCTTC,CATSGSGPIYGYTF
-,TRBJ2-3,-,TRBV9,TGTGCCAGCAGCCCGGCCACGGATACGCAGTATTTT,CASSPATDTQYF
-,TRBJ1-4,-,TRBV6-5,TGTGCCAGCAGTACAGGGATCAGTGAAAAACTGTTTTTT,CASSTGISEKLFF
TRBD2,TRBJ2-7,-,TRBV4-1,TGCGCCAGCAGCCACCCCAAAAGCGGGAGCTCGGACGAGCAGTACTTC,CASSHPKSGSSDEQYF
-,TRBJ2-6,-,TRBV10-3,TGTGCCATCGGCCACTCTGGGGCCAACGTCCTGACTTTC,CAIGHSGANVLTF
-,TRBJ1-2,-,TRBV7-2,TGTGCCAGCAGCTTGGACAGTGCTAACTATGGCTACACCTTC,CASSLDSANYGYTF
-,TRBJ2-2,-,TRBV7-2,TGTGCCAGCAGCCTCACTCCCGGGGACACCGGGGAGCTGTTTTTT,CASSLTPGDTGELFF
TRBD2,TRBJ2-5,-,TRBV28,TGTGCCAGCAGCTCTCCAACCGCGGGAGAGGGAGAGACCCAGTACTTC,CASSSPTAGEGETQYF
TRBD1,TRBJ1-4,-,TRBV5-8,TGTGCCAGCAGCCCCGACAGGGGGCGAGAAAAACTGTTTTTT,CASSPDRGREKLFF
-,TRBJ2-5,-,TRBV12-2,TGTGCAAGTCGCTTAAAGGGGGCAGAGGGAACAGCCCAAGAGACCCAGTACTTC,CASRLKGAEGTAQETQYF
-,TRBJ2-7,once,TRBV21-1,TGTGCCAGCAGACAGGGGGTGAAGGCGTACGAGCAGTACTTC,CASRQGVKAYEQYF
-,TRBJ1-5,-,TRBV23-1,TGCGCCAGCAGTCAATGGTCAGGGGCACAGCCCCAGCATTTT,CASSQWSGAQPQHF
TRBD2,TRBJ2-3,-,TRBV9,TGTGCCAGCAGCGTAAGACTAGCGGGGGCCACAGATACGCAGTATTTT,CASSVRLAGATDTQYF
-,TRBJ2-2,medium-sized,TRBV5-1,TGCGCCAGCAGCTACTATCCCGGGGAGCTGTTTTTT,CASSYYPGELFF
-,TRBJ2-5,-,TRBV5-1,TGCGCCAGCAGCCTCCTGCAAGAGACCCAGTACTTC,CASSLLQETQYF
TRBD1,TRBJ2-3,once,TRBV7-2,TGTGCCAGCAGCTTAGACAGGGGGCTTAGCACAGATACGCAGTATTTT,CASSLDRGLSTDTQYF
TRBD2,TRBJ2-7,-,TRBV4-2,TGTGCCAGCAGCCGAGCGGGACTCCGGGCTGGTGAGCAGTACTTC,CASSRAGLRAGEQYF
TRBD2,TRBJ2-1,-,TRBV7-3,TGTGCCAGCAGCTTTACTAGCGGGCCCTACAATGAGCAGTTCTTC,CASSFTSGPYNEQFF
TRBD1,TRBJ1-3,-,TRBV7-2,TGTGCCAGCAGCTTAGCGACAGGGCCGGGAAACACCATATATTTT,CASSLATGPGNTIYF
-,TRBJ2-3,-,TRBV7-2,TGTGCCAGCAGTCCCACATGGGGAGATACGCAGTATTTT,CASSPTWGDTQYF
TRBD2,TRBJ2-7,-,TRBV7-6,TGTGCCAGCAGCACCTATTCGGGACTAGCGGGACCCTACGAGCAGTACTTC,CASSTYSGLAGPYEQYF
-,TRBJ1-6,-,TRBV3-1/TRBV3-2,TGTGCCACCAGAGCCCGGGGGGGCGTGAATTCACCCCTCCACTTT,CATRARGGVNSPLHF
-,TRBJ2-7,-,TRBV19,TGTGCCAGTAGCATCGGAAGTGGGGTCTCCGAGCAGTACTTC,CASSIGSGVSEQYF
TRBD1,TRBJ2-7,-,TRBV20-1,TGCAGTGCTAGTGGAGGGACAGGAGCCTACGAGCAGTACTTC,CSASGGTGAYEQYF
-,TRBJ2-1,-,TRBV7-9,TGTGCCAGCAGCCCCTGGACATCCAATGAGCAGTTCTTC,CASSPWTSNEQFF
TRBD1,TRBJ1-1,-,TRBV7-2,TGTGCCAGCAGCTACGATCAACAGGGGGCCGGTCTCGGCACTGAAGCTTTCTTT,CASSYDQQGAGLGTEAFF
-,TRBJ2-5,-,TRBV27,TGTGCCAGCAGCCACCAGGTACGGGAGACCCAGTACTTC,CASSHQVRETQYF
-,TRBJ1-4,-,TRBV15,TGTGCCACCAGCAGAGATCCGGGTGCAACTAATGAAAAACTGTTTTTT,CATSRDPGATNEKLFF
-,TRBJ2-7,once,TRBV5-8,TGTGCCAGCAGCCTGGGACGCTGGACGTCCAACGAGCAGTACTTC,CASSLGRWTSNEQYF
TRBD1,TRBJ2-7,-,TRBV12-5,TGTGCTAGTGGTTCAGTCCGGGACAGGAACATAGAGTTAAACGAGCAGTACTTC,CASGSVRDRNIELNEQYF
-,TRBJ2-2,-,TRBV30,TGTGCCTGGAGTCCTCTGCGGAGGGGGACCGGGGAGCTGTTTTTT,CAWSPLRRGTGELFF
TRBD2,TRBJ2-7,-,TRBV11-2,TGTGCCAGCAGCTTATTACTAGCGGGAGGGGAGGGGGAGCAGTACTTC,CASSLLLAGGEGEQYF
-,TRBJ1-1,-,TRBV30,TGTGCCTGGAGTGTCGGGATCCGGAGGACTGAAGCTTTCTTT,CAWSVGIRRTEAFF
-,TRBJ2-1,-,TRBV5-5,TGTGCCAGCAGCTTTTTCCAGGGGATCATAAATGAGCAGTTCTTC,CASSFFQGIINEQFF
TRBD2,TRBJ2-7,-,TRBV7-2,TGTGCCAGCAGCGCGGGACTAGCGGGAGCCTACGAGCAGTACTTC,CASSAGLAGAYEQYF
-,TRBJ1-6,-,TRBV28,TGTGCCAGCAGCAGGATAGACAGGCCTAATTCACCCCTCCACTTT,CASSRIDRPNSPLHF
TRBD1,TRBJ2-5,-,TRBV6-2/TRBV6-3,TGTGCCAGCAGTCGTAGGACAGGGCACCAAGAGACCCAGTACTTC,CASSRRTGHQETQYF
TRBD1,TRBJ2-2,-,TRBV19,TGTGCCACCGGGGACAGGGGGCGGAACGGGGAGCTGTTTTTT,CATGDRGRNGELFF
-,TRBJ2-7,few,TRBV7-6,TGTGCCAGCAGCTTACAAAACTACGGGGAGCATTACTTC,CASSLQNYGEHYF